Each of the 15 T cell receptor beta chains below was sequenced from the same sample in a study of blood T cell repertoires in COVID-19 (dated by TCRdb to the early 2020s). Library creation used the immunoSEQ multiplex PCR assay. TCRdb carries this immuneACCESS record with in-frame sequences only. Its versions omit some clonotypes, under half of them owing to an unresolved V gene in the studies checked, with the rest unexplained. This sample comprises 110,000 or so clones, 86% of them detected only once. The ten largest clones capture approximately 7.9% of the sample. Sample: peripheral blood. These receptors originate from a man between 65 and 85 years old who had recovered from COVID-19.

J is TRBJ2-1 and V is TRBV5-4; D uncertain. The CDR3 is 15 residues long. CDR1 and CDR2 (germline): SGHNT, YYREEE (reference sequence). V was pared by 4 bases and J by 0 bases, with 11 bases between. CDR3 sequence (DNA): TGTGCCAGCAGCCAAGGCGGCTTCTCCTACAATGAGCAGTTCTTC. It encodes CASSQGGFSYNEQFF. Variable domain in full (rest from reference TRBV5-4 and TRBJ2-1): ETGVTQSPTHLIKTRGQQVTLRCSSQSGHNTVSWYQQALGQGPQFIFQYYREEENGRGNFPPRFSGLQFPNYSSELNVNALELDDSALYLCASSQGGFSYNEQFFGPGTRLTVL.

In this sample, this clone turned up a few times. This rearrangement joins TRBV3-1 (or the pseudogene TRBV3-2) to TRBJ1-1; maybe TRBD1 (5 bases). The length of the CDR3 is 13 residues. V was shortened by 4 bases and J by 6 bases, with 12 bases between the two germline ends. Germline loops: CDR1 LGHDT, CDR2 YNNKEL (reference sequence). The CDR3 DNA sequence: TGTGCCAGCAGCCCCGGAAGGGGTCCTGAAGCTTTCTTT. Its protein is CASSPGRGPEAFF.

The chain uses TRBV28 and TRBJ2-3, with 9 bases identical to TRBD2. Germline assignment: CDR1 MDHEN and CDR2 SYDVKM. The ends lost 5 bases at V and 4 bases at J; junction bases unmatched: 10. The CDR3 contains 16 residues. CDR3 DNA sequence: TGTGCCAGCAGTCCACCGGGACTAGCTGGGCCAGATACGCAGTATTTT. Translating gives CASSPPGLAGPDTQYF. The full variable domain, with the rest looked up from reference TRBV28 and TRBJ2-3, is DVKVTQSSRYLVKRTGEKVFLECVQDMDHENMFWYRQDPGLGLRLIYFSYDVKMKEKGDIPEGYSVSREKKERFSLILESASTNQTSMYLCASSPPGLAGPDTQYFGPGTRLTVL.

This chain joins TRBV7-9 and TRBJ2-5; possibly TRBD1 for D (6 bases). The CDR3 consists of 13 residues. Deletions cut 4 bases from V and 5 bases from J, with 11 bases between. The germline CDR1 and CDR2 sequences are SEHNR and FQNEAQ (reference sequence). CDR3 DNA: TGTGCCAGCAGCTACAGGGTAGGGGAGACCCAGTACTTC. It yields the protein CASSYRVGETQYF.

The rearrangement joins TRBV28 to TRBJ1-1; D is undetermined. The germline CDR1 and CDR2 sequences are MDHEN and SYDVKM. With 4 bases removed from V and 1 base from J, the gap between germline ends came to 10 bases. CDR3 size: 14 residues. The CDR3 bases are TGTGCCAGCAGTTCCCTCTCACAGAACACTGAAGCTTTCTTT. Translated, it gives CASSSLSQNTEAFF.

This chain links TRBV7-8 with TRBJ1-2; 7 positions agree with TRBD1. The V segment lost 4 bases and the J segment 4 bases; nucleotides outside the gene matches: 9. Germline V CDR1 and CDR2: SGHVS, FQNEAQ. The CDR3 sequence is 15 residues long. Written as DNA, the CDR3 is TGTGCCAGCAGCTACAGACAGGGCTCGGGCTATGGCTACACCTTC. This sequence encodes CASSYRQGSGYGYTF.

The J gene is TRBJ2-7, the V gene TRBV28; 12 nucleotides match TRBD2. The V and J ends lost 6 bases and 3 bases, in that order; junction bases with no gene match: 6. This CDR3 is built from 15 residues. Germline CDR1 reads MDHEN; CDR2 reads SYDVKM. The CDR3 loop reads CASRFLAGGNYEQYF. CDR3 coding DNA: TGTGCCAGCAGGTTCCTAGCGGGAGGGAACTACGAGCAGTACTTC.

This clone was picked up a small number of times. Here the CDR3 reads CASSKGLRTPSNQPQHF. CDR3 nucleotide sequence: TGTGCCAGTAGTAAGGGCCTCCGGACACCTAGTAATCAGCCCCAGCATTTT. The rearrangement joins TRBV19 to TRBJ1-5; maybe TRBD1 (5 bases). The CDR3 spans 17 residues. Germline CDR1 and CDR2: LNHDA and SQIVND (reference sequence). Trimming removed 4 bases at V and 4 bases at J, with 20 bases between. Based on the CDR3 plus reference TRBV19 and TRBJ1-5, the full variable domain is DGGITQSPKYLFRKEGQNVTLSCEQNLNHDAMYWYRQDPGQGLRLIYYSQIVNDFQKGDIAEGYSVSREKKESFPLTVTSAQKNPTAFYLCASSKGLRTPSNQPQHFGDGTRLSIL.

The CDR3 nucleotides read TGTGCCAGCAGCGTAGGATCGGCGGGAGGCGTCACAGATACGCAGTATTTT. Its translation: CASSVGSAGGVTDTQYF. This rearrangement joins TRBV9 to TRBJ2-3; 8 bases align to TRBD2. CDR3 length equals 17 residues. CDR1 is SGDLS and CDR2 is YYNGEE in the germline V gene. With 0 bases clipped from V and 2 bases from J, the junction kept 8 bases outside the gene matches. The whole variable domain, filled in from reference TRBV9 and TRBJ2-3, reads DSGVTQTPKHLITATGQRVTLRCSPRSGDLSVYWYQQSLDQGLQFLIQYYNGEERAKGNILERFSAQQFPDLHSELNLSSLELGDSALYFCASSVGSAGGVTDTQYFGPGTRLTVL.

The V and J genes are TRBV11-2 and TRBJ2-1, with D unresolved. Trimming took off 4 bases at V and 0 bases at J, with 7 bases between the two ends. Germline V CDR1 and CDR2: SGHAT, FQNNGV. CDR3 length equals 14 residues. Here the CDR3 reads CASSSFNSYNEQFF. CDR3 DNA: TGTGCCAGCAGCTCCTTTAACTCCTACAATGAGCAGTTCTTC.

V usage is TRBV5-4 and J usage is TRBJ2-3, with 10 bases that match TRBD2. CDR3 length equals 13 residues. CDR1 SGHNT and CDR2 YYREEE come from the germline V gene (reference sequence). The J segment lost 5 bases and the V segment lost 4 bases, leaving 1 base of the junction unmatched. The CDR3 spells CASSPSGRDTQYF. In DNA form, the CDR3 reads TGTGCCAGCAGCCCTAGCGGGAGAGATACGCAGTATTTT.

V usage is TRBV5-6 and J usage is TRBJ1-2; 8 bases fit TRBD1. This CDR3 is built from 14 residues. Germline values: CDR1 SGHDT, CDR2 YYEEEE. J gave up 4 bases and V 4 bases, and 6 bases lay outside the gene matches. The CDR3 is CASSAGTGFYGYTF. The CDR3 region has the DNA TGTGCCAGCAGCGCTGGGACAGGTTTCTATGGCTACACCTTC.

The chain couples TRBV7-2 to TRBJ2-5; possible D gene TRBD2, 5 bases. Germline V gene sequence: CDR1 SGHTA, CDR2 FQGNSA. Trimming stripped 2 bases from V and 1 base from J, with 8 bases between. The CDR3 has 14 residues. CDR3 region: CASSLYGSQETQYF. Here the CDR3 DNA reads TGTGCCAGCAGCTTATATGGGAGCCAAGAGACCCAGTACTTC.

The chain has TRBV28 and TRBJ1-3; weak D call: TRBD1 (5 bases). The germline V gene encodes CDR1 MDHEN and CDR2 SYDVKM. V was pared by 2 bases and J by 4 bases, with 6 bases between. The CDR3 is made up of 13 amino acids. In nucleotides, the CDR3 is TGTGCCAGCAGTTTACCAGGGGGAAACACCATATATTTT. It specifies CASSLPGGNTIYF.

Here the CDR3 DNA reads TGTGCCAGCAAATCGGACAGGGGGTATCAGCCCCAGCATTTT. It yields the protein CASKSDRGYQPQHF. The V gene is TRBV2, the J gene TRBJ1-5; 10 bases align to TRBD1. V lost 7 bases to trimming and J lost 5 bases; unmatched junction nucleotides: 5. The CDR3 extends over 14 amino acids. From germline, CDR1 is SNHLY and CDR2 FYNNEI.